This T cell receptor (beta chain) was recorded in a study of blood T cell repertoires in COVID-19. The wider study: Researchers got acute and convalescent COVID-19 samples from the United States, Italy and Spain. T cells, B-cell-depleted T cells, or PBMCs supplied cDNA or gDNA.

This clone appeared once. Original processing methods: Cell counts per sample came from amplifying reference gene primers. Clones were sequenced by immunoSEQ multiplex PCR, and TCRdb holds only the in-frame ones, with some missing. V, J and clone size derive from that table, while D and trimming were established from the DNA sequence. The sample has about 170,000 clones, approximately 79% seen once; the top ten hold approximately 3%. The receptor was derived from a woman of 80 years or more with acute or convalescent COVID-19. The sequenced sample was peripheral blood.

The DNA of the CDR3 is TGTGCCAGCAGCTTTCGACTAGCGGAGACAGATACGCAGTATTTT. Its translation is CASSFRLAETDTQYF. The chain has TRBV5-6 and TRBJ2-3, with TRBD2 identical over 9 bases. Unmatched junction bases numbered 4, after V lost 2 bases and J lost 3 bases. Germline CDR1 reads SGHDT; CDR2 reads YYEEEE. The CDR3 loop spans 15 amino acids.